These T cell receptor beta chains were read from a single sample in a study of liver allograft versus peripheral blood T cells. TCRdb used MiXCR to reprocess the reads, holding one entry per CDR3 protein. This table has some 560 distinct CDR3 sequences, around 21% appearing once. The receptors stem from a human patient who had a liver transplant. The T cells may come from the graft donor. CDR3s include the opening cysteine and the closing phenylalanine or tryptophan. The order of the fields is clone size, D gene, V gene, J gene, CDR3 protein, CDR3 DNA. D genes are given only for firm matches. The listing skips clone size in some rows; elsewhere it reads once, few, many or a size class.

size: medium-sized
D: -
V: TRBV7-9
J: TRBJ2-2
CDR3: CASSPKRAGPNTGELFF
DNA: TGTGCCAGCAGCCCTAAGAGGGCAGGTCCGAACACCGGGGAGCTGTTTTTT

size: medium-sized
D: -
V: TRBV28
J: TRBJ1-6
CDR3: CASSGGHSYNSPLHF
DNA: TGTGCCAGCAGTGGAGGCCACTCCTATAATTCACCCCTCCACTTT

size: few
D: TRBD2
V: TRBV12-3/TRBV12-4
J: TRBJ2-5
CDR3: CASGGGETQYF
DNA: TGTGCCAGCGGGGGGGGAGAGACCCAGTACTTC

size: -
D: -
V: TRBV28
J: TRBJ1-5
CDR3: CASRRWGRAPQHF
DNA: TGTGCCAGCAGGCGGTGGGGGCGGGCGCCCCAGCATTTT

size: large
D: -
V: TRBV19
J: TRBJ1-2
CDR3: CASSNYGYTF
DNA: TGTGCCAGTAGTAACTATGGCTACACCTTC

size: large
D: TRBD1
V: TRBV6-6
J: TRBJ1-2
CDR3: CASSQDRVPGGYTF
DNA: TGTGCCAGCAGTCAAGACAGGGTACCCGGTGGCTACACCTTC

size: large
D: -
V: TRBV6-6
J: TRBJ1-1
CDR3: CASSPTALEAFF
DNA: TGTGCCAGCAGCCCGACAGCACTTGAAGCTTTCTTT

size: medium-sized
D: TRBD2
V: TRBV28
J: TRBJ2-1
CDR3: CASSLKLAGLYEQFF
DNA: TGTGCCAGCAGTTTAAAATTAGCGGGCCTATATGAGCAGTTCTTC

size: large
D: -
V: TRBV24-1
J: TRBJ1-5
CDR3: CATSEDHSNQPQHF
DNA: TGTGCCACCAGTGAGGACCATAGCAATCAGCCCCAGCATTTT

size: few
D: -
V: TRBV12-3/TRBV12-4
J: TRBJ1-5
CDR3: CASSESNQPQHF
DNA: TGTGCCTCCTCAGAGTCCAATCAGCCCCAGCATTTT

size: few
D: -
V: TRBV12-5
J: TRBJ1-1
CDR3: CASGPSGRNTEAFF
DNA: TGTGCTAGTGGTCCCTCCGGGAGGAACACTGAAGCTTTCTTT

size: medium-sized
D: -
V: TRBV30
J: TRBJ1-1
CDR3: CASDGGDTEAFF
DNA: TGTGCCTCGGACGGGGGGGACACTGAAGCTTTCTTT

size: large
D: -
V: TRBV6-1
J: TRBJ1-2
CDR3: CASSNGDYGYTF
DNA: TGTGCCAGCAGTAACGGGGATTATGGCTACACCTTC

size: large
D: TRBD1
V: TRBV27
J: TRBJ2-7
CDR3: CASSLGQGTYEQYF
DNA: TGTGCCAGCAGTTTGGGACAGGGCACCTACGAGCAGTACTTC

size: large
D: -
V: TRBV27
J: TRBJ1-4
CDR3: CASRGRGNEKLFF
DNA: TGTGCCAGCCGGGGGAGGGGGAATGAAAAACTGTTTTTT

size: -
D: TRBD1
V: TRBV20-1
J: TRBJ2-3
CDR3: CSARRGPSTDTQYF
DNA: TGCAGTGCTAGGAGGGGGCCCTCCACAGATACGCAGTATTTT

size: medium-sized
D: TRBD2
V: TRBV20-1
J: TRBJ2-7
CDR3: CSARKRSGGASYEQYF
DNA: TGCAGTGCTAGAAAACGAAGCGGGGGGGCGTCCTACGAGCAGTACTTC

size: medium-sized
D: -
V: TRBV30
J: TRBJ2-2
CDR3: CAWSLGGVSGELFF
DNA: TGTGCCTGGAGTCTAGGAGGGGTGTCCGGGGAGCTGTTTTTT

size: medium-sized
D: -
V: TRBV28
J: TRBJ2-7
CDR3: CASSLLTRGGGEQYF
DNA: TGTGCCAGCAGTTTATTAACCAGGGGTGGGGGCGAGCAGTACTTC

size: medium-sized
D: TRBD2
V: TRBV6-5
J: TRBJ2-7
CDR3: CASSSLSGTVYEQYF
DNA: TGTGCCAGCAGTTCCCTTAGCGGGACGGTCTACGAGCAGTACTTC

size: large
D: -
V: TRBV5-5
J: TRBJ1-1
CDR3: CASSLETLQGVQAFF
DNA: TGTGCCAGCAGCCTGGAAACCCTTCAGGGCGTTCAAGCTTTCTTT

size: large
D: -
V: TRBV19
J: TRBJ1-5
CDR3: CASSPGEYSNQPQHF
DNA: TGTGCCAGTAGTCCCGGAGAGTATAGCAATCAGCCCCAGCATTTT

size: medium-sized
D: TRBD1
V: TRBV10-1
J: TRBJ1-2
CDR3: CASSERRQGGNGYTF
DNA: TGCGCCAGCAGTGAGAGGAGACAGGGCGGAAATGGCTACACCTTC

size: large
D: -
V: TRBV19
J: TRBJ1-6
CDR3: CASSIQGGNSPLHF
DNA: TGTGCCAGTAGTATACAGGGTGGCAATTCACCCCTCCACTTT

size: large
D: -
V: TRBV5-4
J: TRBJ1-2
CDR3: CASSGSGAFNYGYTF
DNA: TGTGCCAGCAGCGGATCAGGGGCTTTCAACTATGGCTACACCTTC

size: -
D: -
V: TRBV2
J: TRBJ2-6
CDR3: CASSTRGAGANVLTF
DNA: TGTGCCAGCAGTACCAGGGGCGCTGGGGCCAACGTCCTGACTTTC

size: large
D: TRBD1
V: TRBV11-1
J: TRBJ1-1
CDR3: CASSFWTGGERNTEAFF
DNA: TGTGCCAGCAGCTTCTGGACAGGGGGCGAACGGAACACTGAAGCTTTCTTT